This T cell receptor beta chain was captured by sequencing in a study of blood T cell repertoires in COVID-19. Study at large: Both acute and convalescent COVID-19 samples were obtained from the United States, Italy and Spain. PBMCs, B-cell-depleted T cells, or T cells were the source of the cDNA or gDNA that made up the material.

Original data processing: Reference gene primer amplification gave estimated nucleated cell counts. Here immunoSEQ multiplex PCR was the method, and the copy in TCRdb shows in-frame clones only, minus some. D and trimming were read from the DNA, whereas the V and J calls and clone size are those reported in that table. The data contain approximately 270,000 clones, about 89% of them seen just once; the ten biggest clones take up under 0.95%. This clonotype was sampled from a man aged 30-40 years with acute or convalescent COVID-19. The sequencing sample was made of peripheral blood.

CDR3 in amino acids: CASSSTGAEQYF. The CDR3 nucleotides read TGTGCCAGCAGTTCAACAGGGGCCGAGCAGTACTTC. The chain has TRBV6-2 or TRBV6-3 and TRBJ2-7; 7 bases agree with TRBD1. The CDR3 is 12 residues long. CDR1 is MNHEY, CDR2 SVGEGT, per germline. V lost 4 bases and J lost 6; bases outside the gene matches: 3.